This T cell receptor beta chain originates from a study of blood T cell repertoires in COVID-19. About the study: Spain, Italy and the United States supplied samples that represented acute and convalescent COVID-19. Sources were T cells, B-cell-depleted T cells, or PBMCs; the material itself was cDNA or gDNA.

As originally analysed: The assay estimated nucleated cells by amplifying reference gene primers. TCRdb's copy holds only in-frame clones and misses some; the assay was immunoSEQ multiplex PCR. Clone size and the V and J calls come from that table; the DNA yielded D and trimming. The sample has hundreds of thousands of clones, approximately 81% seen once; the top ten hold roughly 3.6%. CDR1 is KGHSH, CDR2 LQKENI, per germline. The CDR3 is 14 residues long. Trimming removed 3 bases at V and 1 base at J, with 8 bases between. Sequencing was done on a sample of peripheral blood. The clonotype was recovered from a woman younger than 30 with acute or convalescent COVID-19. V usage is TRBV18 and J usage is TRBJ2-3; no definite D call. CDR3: CASSPLSGTDTQYF. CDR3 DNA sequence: TGTGCCAGCTCACCCCTCTCGGGCACAGATACGCAGTATTTT. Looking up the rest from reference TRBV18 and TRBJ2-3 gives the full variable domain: NAGVMQNPRHLVRRRGQEARLRCSPMKGHSHVYWYRQLPEEGLKFMVYLQKENIIDESGMPKERFSAEFPKEGPSILRIQQVVRGDSAAYFCASSPLSGTDTQYFGPGTRLTVL.